The T cell receptor (beta chain) described here comes from a study of T cells in Graves' hyperthyroidism and ophthalmopathy. Study as a whole: Before any treatment, at initial diagnosis, peripheral blood was collected.

This clonotype was seen repeatedly, ten times or more. Germline V gene data show CDR1 as MNHEY and CDR2 as SMNVEV (reference sequence). The CDR3 extends over 15 amino acids. V was pared by 5 bases and J by 3 bases, with 9 bases of the junction left unmatched. Researchers took RNA transcripts and amplified the TCR beta CDR3 regions from them. The TCR CDR3 was amplified in a first-round RT-PCR using the HTBI primer set. TCRdb passed the multiplex PCR reads through MiXCR, listing each CDR3 protein once. The table lists around 440,000 distinct CDR3 sequences, around a sixth of them singletons. Material: blood. This rearrangement joins TRBV27 to TRBJ2-7; 8 nucleotides agree with TRBD1. This receptor was obtained from a young woman with Graves' hyperthyroidism. CDR3 nucleotide sequence: TGTGCCAGCAGTACCGGGACAGGAGTGATCTACGAGCAGTACTTC. This gives the protein CASSTGTGVIYEQYF.